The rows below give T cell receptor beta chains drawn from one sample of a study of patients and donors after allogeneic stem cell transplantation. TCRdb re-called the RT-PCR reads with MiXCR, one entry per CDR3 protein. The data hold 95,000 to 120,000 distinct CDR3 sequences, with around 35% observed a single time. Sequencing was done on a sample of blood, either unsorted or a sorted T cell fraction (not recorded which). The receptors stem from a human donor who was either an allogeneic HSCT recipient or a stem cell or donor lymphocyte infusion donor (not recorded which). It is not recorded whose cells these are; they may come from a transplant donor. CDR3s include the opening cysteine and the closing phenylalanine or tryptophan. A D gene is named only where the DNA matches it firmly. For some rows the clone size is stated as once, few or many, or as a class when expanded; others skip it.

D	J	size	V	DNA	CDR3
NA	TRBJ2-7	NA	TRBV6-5	TGTGCCAGCAGTTACTCGATGTTTAGCGGATCCTACGAGCAGTACTTC	CASSYSMFSGSYEQYF
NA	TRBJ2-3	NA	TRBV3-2	TGTGCCAGTTGGCGGGATGGCACAGATACGCAGTATTTT	CASWRDGTDTQYF
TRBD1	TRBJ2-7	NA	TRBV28	TGTGCCAGCATAGGGCAGGGGGCGCGGGAGCAGTACTTC	CASIGQGAREQYF
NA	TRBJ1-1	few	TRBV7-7	TGTGCCAGCAGCTTAAGAGGGCTCCTGGAGGCGAACACTGAAGCTTTCTTT	CASSLRGLLEANTEAFF
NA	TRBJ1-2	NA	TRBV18	TGTGCCAGCTCACCAGTAGCCAGAGCTAACTATGGCTACACCTTC	CASSPVARANYGYTF
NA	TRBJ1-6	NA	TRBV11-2	TGTGCCAGCAGCGCTCTGGCGGGTTACAGTTCACCCCTCCACTTT	CASSALAGYSSPLHF
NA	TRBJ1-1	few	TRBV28	TGTGCCAGCAGTTCTGCACCCCGAGGCACTGAAGCTTTCTTT	CASSSAPRGTEAFF
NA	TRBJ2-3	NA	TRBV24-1	TGTGCCACCAGTGAGGGGAGCACAGATACGCAGTATTTT	CATSEGSTDTQYF
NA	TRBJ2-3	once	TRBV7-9	TGTGCCAGCAGCTTAGGTGGCCAGAGGGATACGCAGTATTTT	CASSLGGQRDTQYF
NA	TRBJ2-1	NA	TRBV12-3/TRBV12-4	TGTGCCAGCAGTCCGATTAAGATCCCGGCAGGGCGGTCCTACAATGAGCAGTTCTTC	CASSPIKIPAGRSYNEQFF
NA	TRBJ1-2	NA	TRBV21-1	TGTGCCAGCATCCGGGACTCAAGTGGCTACACCTTC	CASIRDSSGYTF
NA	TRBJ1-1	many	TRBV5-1	TGCGCCAGCAGCTTGGACCTGAGAGAAGCTTTCTTT	CASSLDLREAFF
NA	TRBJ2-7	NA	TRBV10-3	TGTGCCATCGGAGGAGCGCACTCCTACGAGCAGTACTTC	CAIGGAHSYEQYF
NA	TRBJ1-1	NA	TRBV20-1	TGCAGTGCTAGTAGTAAGGCTGAAGCTTTCTTT	CSASSKAEAFF
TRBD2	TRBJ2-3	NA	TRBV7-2	TGTGCCAGCAGCACGACTAGCGGGAGTACAGATACGCAGTATTTT	CASSTTSGSTDTQYF
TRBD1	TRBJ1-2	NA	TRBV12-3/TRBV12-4	TGTGCCAGCAGTTTCGGGACAGGGTCCGGCTACACCTTC	CASSFGTGSGYTF
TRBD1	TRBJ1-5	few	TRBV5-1	TGCGCCAGCAGCGTGACAGGGGGTGGCAATCAGCCCCAGCATTTT	CASSVTGGGNQPQHF
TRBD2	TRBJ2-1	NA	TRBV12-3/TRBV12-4	TGTGCCAGCAGCCGGACTAGGAATCTCTACAATGAGCAGTTCTTC	CASSRTRNLYNEQFF
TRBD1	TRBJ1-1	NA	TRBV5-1	TGCGCCAGCAGCCTGACAGGGACCCCTGAAGCTTTCTTT	CASSLTGTPEAFF
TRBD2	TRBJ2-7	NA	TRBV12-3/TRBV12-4	TGTGCCAGCAGTCTGGGACTAGCGGCCTCCTACGAGCAGTACTTC	CASSLGLAASYEQYF
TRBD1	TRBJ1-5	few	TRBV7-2	TGTGCCAGCAGCCTGACAGGGAATAGCAATCAGCCCCAGCATTTT	CASSLTGNSNQPQHF
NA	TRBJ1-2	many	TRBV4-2	TGTGCCAGCAGCCACCCGGGACACCAATTCTATGGCTACACCTTC	CASSHPGHQFYGYTF
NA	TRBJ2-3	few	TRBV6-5	TGTGCCAGCAGTGAGGGACACCGGCTATCTAGCACAGATACGCAGTATTTT	CASSEGHRLSSTDTQYF
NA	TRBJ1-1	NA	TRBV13	TGTGCCAGCAGCTTAGTATCCAGGGGTCGAGCTTTCTTT	CASSLVSRGRAFF
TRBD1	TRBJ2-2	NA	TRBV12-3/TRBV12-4	TGTGCCAGCAGTCACGCCGGGACAGGGAACACCGGGGAGCTGTTTTTT	CASSHAGTGNTGELFF
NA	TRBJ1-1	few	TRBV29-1	TGCACCATACAGGGCCCGGCAAGGGAAGCTTTCTTT	CTIQGPAREAFF
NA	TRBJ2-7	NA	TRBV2	TGTGCCAGCAGTGCTATAAAGGTCGAGCAGTACTTC	CASSAIKVEQYF
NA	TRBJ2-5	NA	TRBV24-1	TGTGCCACCAGTGACCAATTAGACAGGCAAGAGACCCAGTACTTC	CATSDQLDRQETQYF
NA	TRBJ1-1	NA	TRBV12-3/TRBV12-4	TGTGCCAGCAGTTCAGGGTCTGAAGCTTTCTTT	CASSSGSEAFF
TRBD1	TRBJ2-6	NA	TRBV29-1	TGCAGCGTAGCACAGGGGTCTGGGGCCAACGTCCTGACTTTC	CSVAQGSGANVLTF
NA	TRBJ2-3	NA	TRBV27	TGTGCCAGCAGTTTAGGCGGTTGGCGTGCAGATACGCAGTATTTT	CASSLGGWRADTQYF
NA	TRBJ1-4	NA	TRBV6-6	TGTGCCAGCAGGCCTGGGCTGGAGGTATTCGAAAAACTGTTTTTT	CASRPGLEVFEKLFF
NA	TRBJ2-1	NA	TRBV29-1	TGCAGCGTTGGACCCGCCTACAATGAGCAGTTCTTC	CSVGPAYNEQFF
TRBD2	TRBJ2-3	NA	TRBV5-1	TGCGCCAGCAGCTTGGAGCGGGATGGCACAGATACGCAGTATTTT	CASSLERDGTDTQYF
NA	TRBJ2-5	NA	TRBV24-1	TGTGCCACCAGTGATTCCGTCATGGGAGCCCAAGAGACCCAGTACTTC	CATSDSVMGAQETQYF
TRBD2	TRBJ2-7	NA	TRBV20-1	TGCAGTGCTAGAAGGGAACTAGCGGATTACGAGCAGTACTTC	CSARRELADYEQYF
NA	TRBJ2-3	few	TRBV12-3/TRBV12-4	TGTGCCAGCAGTTTAATCCTAGATACGCAGTATTTT	CASSLILDTQYF
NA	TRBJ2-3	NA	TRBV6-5	TGTGCCAGCAGATCCCAGGCAGTGTTGCGGAAGAGCACAGATACGCAGTATTTT	CASRSQAVLRKSTDTQYF
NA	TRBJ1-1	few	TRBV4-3	TGCGCCAGCAGCCAAGAGATTAGGACTGAAGCTTTCTTT	CASSQEIRTEAFF
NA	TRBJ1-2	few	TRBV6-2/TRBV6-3	TGTGCCAGCAGTTACTTTCAGGCCTTCACTCCCTATGGCTACACCTTC	CASSYFQAFTPYGYTF
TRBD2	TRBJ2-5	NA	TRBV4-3	TGCGCCAGCAGCCAAGATTGGGGGGGAGAGACCCAGTACTTC	CASSQDWGGETQYF
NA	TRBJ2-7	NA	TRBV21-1	TGTGCCAGCAGCAACTGCGACTCCTACGAGCAGTACTTC	CASSNCDSYEQYF
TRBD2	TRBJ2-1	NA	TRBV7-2	TGTGCCAGCAGCTTAGGTCTAGCGGGAGCGGGTGAGCAGTTCTTC	CASSLGLAGAGEQFF
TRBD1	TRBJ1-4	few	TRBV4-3	TGCGCCAGCAGCCAGGGGACAGGGGGTACTAATGAAAAACTGTTTTTT	CASSQGTGGTNEKLFF
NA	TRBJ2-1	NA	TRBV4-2	TGTGCCAGCAGCCAAGATTGGGCTAGGAGCTCCTACAATGAGCAGTTCTTC	CASSQDWARSSYNEQFF
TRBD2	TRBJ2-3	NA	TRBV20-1	TGCAGTGCCCCGGGGTGGGCTAGCGGGAACACAGATACGCAGTATTTT	CSAPGWASGNTDTQYF
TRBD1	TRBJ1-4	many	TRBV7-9	TGTGCCAGCAGCGGATTACGGACAGGGCGTGAAAAACTGTTTTTT	CASSGLRTGREKLFF
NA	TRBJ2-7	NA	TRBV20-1	TGCAGTGCTAGTGGACAGAGCTACGAGCAGTACTTC	CSASGQSYEQYF
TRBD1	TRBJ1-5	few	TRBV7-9	TGTGCCAGCAGCTCAGGGACAGTCACGCGGGAGCCCCAGCATTTT	CASSSGTVTREPQHF
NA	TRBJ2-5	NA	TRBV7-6	TGTGCCAGCAGCTTACTGCGCGGCGGGACGGAGACCCAGTACTTC	CASSLLRGGTETQYF
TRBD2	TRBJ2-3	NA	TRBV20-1	TGCAGTGCTAGAGATAGTCTAGCGGGAGGATCAGATACGCAGTATTTT	CSARDSLAGGSDTQYF
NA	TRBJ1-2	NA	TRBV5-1	TGCGCCAGCAGCTCTTCCGGAGCAAGCGGCTATGGCTACACCTTC	CASSSSGASGYGYTF
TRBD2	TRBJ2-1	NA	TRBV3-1	TGTGCCAGCAGCTACCGACTAGCGGGAGGGGTCAATGAGCAGTTCTTC	CASSYRLAGGVNEQFF